This is a list of T cell receptor beta chains from one sample in a study of radiation and T cells in renal cell carcinoma. The table came from immunoSEQ multiplex PCR; TCRdb's copy has only in-frame clones and leaves some out. The sample consists of some 97,000 clones, about 79% of them appearing once. Sequencing used blood, obtained from a patient whose treatment included radiotherapy and nephrectomy. The source of these receptors is a man aged 60-69 years with renal cell carcinoma. Each CDR3 is given with its conserved first and last residue. A D gene is named only where the DNA matches it firmly. Clone size is given for some rows only: seen once, a few or many times, or a class if the clone is expanded.

CDR3 protein: CSPEFDRGRNYGYTF; CDR3 DNA: TGCAGCCCGGAATTTGACAGGGGGCGTAACTATGGCTACACCTTC; J gene: TRBJ1-2; clone size: .; D gene: TRBD1; V gene: TRBV29-1
CDR3 protein: CASSWGASVRTEAFF; CDR3 DNA: TGTGCCAGCAGCTGGGGCGCCAGCGTTCGGACTGAAGCTTTCTTT; J gene: TRBJ1-1; clone size: .; D gene: .; V gene: TRBV7-2
CDR3 protein: CASRVTGYNEQFF; CDR3 DNA: TGTGCCAGCAGGGTGACAGGGTACAATGAGCAGTTCTTC; J gene: TRBJ2-1; clone size: once; D gene: TRBD1; V gene: TRBV6-1
CDR3 protein: CASSVDGRLYNEQFF; CDR3 DNA: TGTGCCAGCAGCGTAGACGGGAGGCTTTACAATGAGCAGTTCTTC; J gene: TRBJ2-1; clone size: once; D gene: TRBD2; V gene: TRBV9
CDR3 protein: CASSPGSSYEQYF; CDR3 DNA: TGTGCCAGTAGCCCCGGGTCCTCCTACGAGCAGTACTTC; J gene: TRBJ2-7; clone size: .; D gene: .; V gene: TRBV19
CDR3 protein: CASSLDRGGYYEQYF; CDR3 DNA: TGTGCCAGCAGTTTAGACAGGGGCGGTTACTACGAGCAGTACTTC; J gene: TRBJ2-7; clone size: .; D gene: TRBD1; V gene: TRBV7-2
CDR3 protein: CATGGELQEKLFF; CDR3 DNA: TGCGCCACAGGGGGGGAACTCCAGGAAAAACTGTTTTTT; J gene: TRBJ1-4; clone size: .; D gene: TRBD1; V gene: TRBV10-2
CDR3 protein: CSVLRTYEQYF; CDR3 DNA: TGCAGCGTTTTGCGGACCTACGAGCAGTACTTC; J gene: TRBJ2-7; clone size: .; D gene: .; V gene: TRBV29-1
CDR3 protein: CASSIPGMGNTEAFF; CDR3 DNA: TGTGCCAGTAGTATTCCAGGGATGGGGAACACTGAAGCTTTCTTT; J gene: TRBJ1-1; clone size: .; D gene: .; V gene: TRBV19
CDR3 protein: CASSLKRSDYNEQFF; CDR3 DNA: TGTGCCAGCAGCTTGAAACGGAGCGACTACAATGAGCAGTTCTTC; J gene: TRBJ2-1; clone size: .; D gene: .; V gene: TRBV5-4
CDR3 protein: CASSLVGDTYEQYF; CDR3 DNA: TGTGCCAGCAGCTTAGTGGGGGACACCTACGAGCAGTACTTC; J gene: TRBJ2-7; clone size: few; D gene: .; V gene: TRBV7-9
CDR3 protein: CASRPYYSNQPQHF; CDR3 DNA: TGTGCCAGCAGGCCCTACTATAGCAATCAGCCCCAGCATTTT; J gene: TRBJ1-5; clone size: .; D gene: .; V gene: TRBV28
CDR3 protein: CASSFRSPGLHITGELFF; CDR3 DNA: TGTGCCAGCAGTTTCCGGAGTCCGGGACTTCACATCACCGGGGAGCTGTTTTTT; J gene: TRBJ2-2; clone size: .; D gene: .; V gene: TRBV27
CDR3 protein: CASSELTLYSYTF; CDR3 DNA: TGTGCCAGCAGCGAACTGACACTATATAGCTACACCTTC; J gene: TRBJ1-2; clone size: .; D gene: .; V gene: TRBV7-8
CDR3 protein: CASSIIGSHETQYF; CDR3 DNA: TGTGCCAGTAGTATTATAGGGTCTCACGAGACCCAGTACTTC; J gene: TRBJ2-5; clone size: .; D gene: .; V gene: TRBV19
CDR3 protein: CASSYTTGGTHEQYF; CDR3 DNA: TGTGCCAGCAGTTACACGACAGGGGGGACGCACGAGCAGTACTTC; J gene: TRBJ2-7; clone size: few; D gene: TRBD1; V gene: TRBV6-5
CDR3 protein: CASSSRLGGAQYF; CDR3 DNA: TGTGCCAGCAGCAGTCGACTAGGTGGAGCCCAGTACTTC; J gene: TRBJ2-5; clone size: .; D gene: .; V gene: TRBV7-8
CDR3 protein: CASSARENAYNEQFF; CDR3 DNA: TGTGCCAGCAGCGCCCGGGAGAATGCCTACAATGAGCAGTTCTTC; J gene: TRBJ2-1; clone size: .; D gene: .; V gene: TRBV7-8
CDR3 protein: CASSLAGLTYEQYF; CDR3 DNA: TGTGCCAGCAGCTTAGCCGGGCTAACCTACGAGCAGTACTTC; J gene: TRBJ2-7; clone size: few; D gene: .; V gene: TRBV7-8
CDR3 protein: CASSLDPSGLDTQYF; CDR3 DNA: TGTGCCAGCAGCCTCGACCCGTCCGGGCTAGATACGCAGTATTTT; J gene: TRBJ2-3; clone size: .; D gene: .; V gene: TRBV4-2
CDR3 protein: CASPPGGRQLNTEAFF; CDR3 DNA: TGTGCCAGCCCACCCGGAGGGAGACAGCTGAACACTGAAGCTTTCTTT; J gene: TRBJ1-1; clone size: .; D gene: .; V gene: TRBV28
CDR3 protein: CASSRVANEQFF; CDR3 DNA: TGCGCCAGCAGCAGGGTGGCAAATGAGCAGTTCTTC; J gene: TRBJ2-1; clone size: once; D gene: .; V gene: TRBV10-2
CDR3 protein: CAISGGTTGPNTGELFF; CDR3 DNA: TGTGCCATCAGTGGGGGAACGACAGGCCCGAACACCGGGGAGCTGTTTTTT; J gene: TRBJ2-2; clone size: .; D gene: .; V gene: TRBV10-3
CDR3 protein: CASSSLSGQNQETQYF; CDR3 DNA: TGTGCCAGCAGCTCACTATCAGGACAGAACCAAGAGACCCAGTACTTC; J gene: TRBJ2-5; clone size: .; D gene: .; V gene: TRBV7-6
CDR3 protein: CASSLGLQGLHEQYF; CDR3 DNA: TGTGCCAGCAGCTTAGGACTGCAGGGTCTCCACGAGCAGTACTTC; J gene: TRBJ2-7; clone size: .; D gene: .; V gene: TRBV7-9
CDR3 protein: CASTPSSHGNTEAFF; CDR3 DNA: TGTGCCAGTACACCATCCTCCCACGGGAACACTGAAGCTTTCTTT; J gene: TRBJ1-1; clone size: .; D gene: .; V gene: TRBV19
CDR3 protein: CASSPTMAARRAKLFF; CDR3 DNA: TGTGCCAGCAGTCCTACGATGGCAGCCCGTCGAGCAAAACTGTTTTTT; J gene: TRBJ1-4; clone size: .; D gene: .; V gene: TRBV28
CDR3 protein: CASSSKRDTGTRIGYTF; CDR3 DNA: TGTGCCAGCAGCTCAAAACGTGACACAGGGACTCGGATTGGCTACACCTTC; J gene: TRBJ1-2; clone size: .; D gene: .; V gene: TRBV5-4
CDR3 protein: CASSPRLTTDTQYF; CDR3 DNA: TGTGCCAGCAGCCCCCGGCTGACGACAGATACGCAGTATTTT; J gene: TRBJ2-3; clone size: few; D gene: .; V gene: TRBV13
CDR3 protein: CASSEDRYQQYF; CDR3 DNA: TGCGCCAGCAGTGAGGACCGGTATCAGCAGTACTTC; J gene: TRBJ2-7; clone size: .; D gene: .; V gene: TRBV10-1
CDR3 protein: CASSLLGLKYEQYF; CDR3 DNA: TGTGCCAGCAGCTTACTTGGACTCAAATACGAGCAGTACTTC; J gene: TRBJ2-7; clone size: once; D gene: .; V gene: TRBV7-2
CDR3 protein: CASSFGRNTIYF; CDR3 DNA: TGTGCCAGCAGTTTTGGCAGAAACACCATATATTTT; J gene: TRBJ1-3; clone size: .; D gene: .; V gene: TRBV28
CDR3 protein: CASSLGTGVAFF; CDR3 DNA: TGTGCCAGCAGCTTAGGGACAGGGGTGGCTTTCTTT; J gene: TRBJ1-1; clone size: .; D gene: TRBD1; V gene: TRBV7-8
CDR3 protein: CASSVEGGMHEQFF; CDR3 DNA: TGTGCCAGCAGCGTAGAGGGGGGTATGCATGAGCAGTTCTTC; J gene: TRBJ2-1; clone size: .; D gene: .; V gene: TRBV9
CDR3 protein: CASSSTGAPKQYF; CDR3 DNA: TGTGCCAGCAGTTCCACCGGGGCCCCCAAGCAGTACTTC; J gene: TRBJ2-7; clone size: .; D gene: .; V gene: TRBV28
CDR3 protein: CASSPPPELARNTIYF; CDR3 DNA: TGTGCCAGCTCACCACCGCCCGAGTTAGCGAGAAACACCATATATTTT; J gene: TRBJ1-3; clone size: few; D gene: .; V gene: TRBV18
CDR3 protein: CASSVSASVSYEQYF; CDR3 DNA: TGTGCCAGCAGCGTATCGGCTAGCGTCTCCTACGAGCAGTACTTC; J gene: TRBJ2-7; clone size: .; D gene: .; V gene: TRBV9
CDR3 protein: CASSLGGSFDTQYF; CDR3 DNA: TGTGCCAGCAGCTTAGGCGGGAGTTTCGATACGCAGTATTTT; J gene: TRBJ2-3; clone size: once; D gene: TRBD2; V gene: TRBV7-2
CDR3 protein: CASSLPTGGLGPQHF; CDR3 DNA: TGTGCCAGCAGCTTACCGACAGGGGGCTTAGGGCCCCAGCATTTT; J gene: TRBJ1-5; clone size: .; D gene: TRBD1; V gene: TRBV7-8
CDR3 protein: CASSQEHPQEPTPHRVNYGYTF; CDR3 DNA: TGCGCCAGCAGCCAAGAACACCCTCAAGAACCTACCCCACACAGGGTCAACTATGGCTACACCTTC; J gene: TRBJ1-2; clone size: .; D gene: .; V gene: TRBV4-1
CDR3 protein: CASSYSALGEQYF; CDR3 DNA: TGTGCCAGCAGTTACTCGGCCCTTGGCGAGCAGTACTTC; J gene: TRBJ2-7; clone size: .; D gene: .; V gene: TRBV6-6
CDR3 protein: CAQTGQTNTEAFF; CDR3 DNA: TGTGCCCAAACCGGACAGACGAACACTGAAGCTTTCTTT; J gene: TRBJ1-1; clone size: .; D gene: .; V gene: TRBV30
CDR3 protein: CASSLVIGDKNIQYF; CDR3 DNA: TGCGCCAGCAGCTTGGTAATCGGTGACAAAAACATTCAGTACTTC; J gene: TRBJ2-4; clone size: .; D gene: .; V gene: TRBV5-1
CDR3 protein: CASSQSKKDRGSYNEQFF; CDR3 DNA: TGCGCCAGCAGTCAATCGAAAAAGGACAGGGGTTCCTACAATGAGCAGTTCTTC; J gene: TRBJ2-1; clone size: .; D gene: TRBD1; V gene: TRBV23-1
CDR3 protein: CASSRGPGELFF; CDR3 DNA: TGTGCCAGTAGCCGGGGTCCCGGGGAGCTGTTTTTT; J gene: TRBJ2-2; clone size: .; D gene: .; V gene: TRBV5-6